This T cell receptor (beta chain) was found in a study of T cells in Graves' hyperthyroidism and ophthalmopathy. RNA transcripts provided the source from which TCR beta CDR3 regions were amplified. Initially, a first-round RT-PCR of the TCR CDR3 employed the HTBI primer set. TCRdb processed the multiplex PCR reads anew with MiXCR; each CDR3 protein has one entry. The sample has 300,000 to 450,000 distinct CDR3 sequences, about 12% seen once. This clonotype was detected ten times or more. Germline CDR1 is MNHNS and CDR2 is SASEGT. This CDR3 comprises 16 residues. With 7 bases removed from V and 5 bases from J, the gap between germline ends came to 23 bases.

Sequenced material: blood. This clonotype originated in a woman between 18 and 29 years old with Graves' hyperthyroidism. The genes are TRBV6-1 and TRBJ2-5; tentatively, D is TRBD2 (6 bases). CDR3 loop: CASINGGVPLDETQYF. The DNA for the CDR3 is TGTGCCAGCATAAACGGCGGGGTCCCCCTAGATGAGACCCAGTACTTC.